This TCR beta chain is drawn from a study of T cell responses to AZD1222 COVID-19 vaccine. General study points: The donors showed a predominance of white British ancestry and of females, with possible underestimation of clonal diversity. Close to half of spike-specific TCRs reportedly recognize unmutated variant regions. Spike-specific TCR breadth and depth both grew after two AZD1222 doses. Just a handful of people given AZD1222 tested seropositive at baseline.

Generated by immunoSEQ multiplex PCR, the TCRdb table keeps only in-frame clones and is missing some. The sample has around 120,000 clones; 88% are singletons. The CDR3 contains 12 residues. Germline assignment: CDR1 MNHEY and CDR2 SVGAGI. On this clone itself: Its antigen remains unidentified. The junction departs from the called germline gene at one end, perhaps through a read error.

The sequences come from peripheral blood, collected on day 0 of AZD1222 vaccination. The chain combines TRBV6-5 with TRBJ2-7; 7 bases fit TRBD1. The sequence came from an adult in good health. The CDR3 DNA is TGTGCCAGCAGACAGGGACAGCTCGAGGAGTACTTC. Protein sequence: CASRQGQLEEYF.